These 3 T cell receptor beta chains were sequenced from one sample in a study of blood T cell repertoires in COVID-19. TCRdb's table, derived via immunoSEQ multiplex PCR, lists solely in-frame clones and lacks some. The table includes under 200,000 clones, around 67% detected once. Sequenced: peripheral blood. The source is a woman of 80 years or more with acute or convalescent COVID-19.

This clone was detected only a few times. V is TRBV4-3 and J is TRBJ2-6; a weak D match, TRBD1 (5 bases). CDR1 and CDR2 (germline): LGHNA, YSLEER. The CDR3 length is 17 residues. The ends were cut back, 0 bases at V and 3 bases at J, with 12 bases in the middle. The CDR3 sequence is CASSQDAGLGGANVLTF. The DNA for the CDR3 is TGCGCCAGCAGCCAAGATGCAGGGCTCGGTGGGGCCAACGTCCTGACTTTC.

The rearrangement joins TRBV18 to TRBJ2-1; TRBD1 agrees at 9 bases. Trimming cost V 10 bases and J 7 bases; bases outside gene matches: 17. Germline V gene sequence: CDR1 KGHSH, CDR2 LQKENI. The CDR3 is made up of 16 amino acids. The chain's CDR3 is CATPPPGQGGWNEQFF. In nucleotides, the CDR3 is TGTGCCACCCCTCCTCCGGGACAGGGAGGTTGGAATGAGCAGTTCTTC.

The chain links TRBV11-2 to TRBJ2-7, with TRBD2 identical over 10 bases. Germline V gene data show CDR1 as SGHAT and CDR2 as FQNNGV. CDR3 length: 17 residues. V dropped 5 bases and J dropped 2; count of bases not matched to a gene: 12. CDR3 residues: CASSPSHSGGTPYEQYF. In nucleotides, the CDR3 is TGTGCCAGCAGCCCCAGCCATAGCGGGGGGACTCCCTACGAGCAGTACTTC.